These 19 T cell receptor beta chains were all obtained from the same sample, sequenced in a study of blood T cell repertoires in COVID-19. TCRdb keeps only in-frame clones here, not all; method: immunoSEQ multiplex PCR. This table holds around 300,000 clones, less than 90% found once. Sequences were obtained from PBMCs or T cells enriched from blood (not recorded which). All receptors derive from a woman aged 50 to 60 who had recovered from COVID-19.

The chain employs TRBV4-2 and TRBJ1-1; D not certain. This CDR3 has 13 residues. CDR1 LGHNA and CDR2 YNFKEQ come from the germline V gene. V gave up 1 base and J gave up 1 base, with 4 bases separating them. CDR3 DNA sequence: TGTGCCAGCAGCCAAGGGCAGAACACTGAAGCTTTCTTT. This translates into CASSQGQNTEAFF.

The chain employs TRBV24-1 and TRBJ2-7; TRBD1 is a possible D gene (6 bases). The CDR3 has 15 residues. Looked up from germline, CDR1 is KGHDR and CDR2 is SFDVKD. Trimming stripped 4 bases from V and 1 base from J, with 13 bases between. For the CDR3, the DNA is TGTGCCACCAGTGAAGCCGGGACAAAATCCTACGAGCAGTACTTC. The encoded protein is CATSEAGTKSYEQYF.

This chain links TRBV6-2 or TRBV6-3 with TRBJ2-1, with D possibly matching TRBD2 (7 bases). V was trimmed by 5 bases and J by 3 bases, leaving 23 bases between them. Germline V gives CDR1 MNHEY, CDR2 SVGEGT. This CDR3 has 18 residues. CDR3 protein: CASSQSLWGAGDYNEQFF. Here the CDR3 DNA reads TGTGCCAGCAGTCAATCCCTTTGGGGGGCGGGAGACTACAATGAGCAGTTCTTC.

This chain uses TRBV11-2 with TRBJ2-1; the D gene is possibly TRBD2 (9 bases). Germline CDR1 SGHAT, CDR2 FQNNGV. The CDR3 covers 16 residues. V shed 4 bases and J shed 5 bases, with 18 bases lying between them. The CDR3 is CASSSYRGTSHNEQFF. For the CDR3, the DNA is TGTGCCAGCAGCTCTTACAGGGGGACTAGCCACAATGAGCAGTTCTTC.

The CDR3 loop is CSVSGQGEVNYGYTF. CDR3 nucleotides: TGCAGCGTTTCCGGACAGGGGGAAGTTAACTATGGCTACACCTTC. The genes are TRBV29-1 and TRBJ1-2; 10 bases match TRBD1. The V gene end was trimmed by 5 bases and the J gene end by 1 base; junction bases not matched to a gene: 7. There are 15 residues in the CDR3. CDR1 is SQVTM and CDR2 is ANQGSEA in the germline V gene.

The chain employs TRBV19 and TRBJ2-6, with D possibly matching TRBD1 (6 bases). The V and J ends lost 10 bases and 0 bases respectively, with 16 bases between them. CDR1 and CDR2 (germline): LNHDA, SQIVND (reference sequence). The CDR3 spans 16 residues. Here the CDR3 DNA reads TGTGCCACCCAAGTGGGACAACTCTCTGGGGCCAACGTCCTGACTTTC. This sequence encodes CATQVGQLSGANVLTF.

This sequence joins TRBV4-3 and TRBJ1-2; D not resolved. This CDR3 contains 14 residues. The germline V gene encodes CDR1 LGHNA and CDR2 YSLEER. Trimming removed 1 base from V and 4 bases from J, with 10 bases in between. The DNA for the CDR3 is TGCGCCAGCAGCCAAGCGGGCGGGTCCTATGGCTACACCTTC. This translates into CASSQAGGSYGYTF.

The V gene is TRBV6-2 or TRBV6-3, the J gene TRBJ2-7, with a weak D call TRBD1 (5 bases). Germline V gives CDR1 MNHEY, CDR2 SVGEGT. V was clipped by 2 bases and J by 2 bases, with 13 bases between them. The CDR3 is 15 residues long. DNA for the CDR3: TGTGCCAGCAGTTACCCCTTGACAGCTACCTACGAGCAGTACTTC. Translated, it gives CASSYPLTATYEQYF.

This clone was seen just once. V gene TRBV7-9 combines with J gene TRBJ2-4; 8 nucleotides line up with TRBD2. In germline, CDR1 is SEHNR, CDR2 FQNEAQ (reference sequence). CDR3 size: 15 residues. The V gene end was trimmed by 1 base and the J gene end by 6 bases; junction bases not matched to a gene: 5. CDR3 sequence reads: CASSLVGLAGNIQYF. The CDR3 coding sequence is TGTGCCAGCAGCTTAGTAGGACTAGCTGGAAACATTCAGTACTTC.

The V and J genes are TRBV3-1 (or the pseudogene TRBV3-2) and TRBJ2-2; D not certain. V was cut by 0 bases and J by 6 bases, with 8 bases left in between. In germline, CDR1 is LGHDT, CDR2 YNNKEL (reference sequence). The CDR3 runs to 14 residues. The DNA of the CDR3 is TGTGCCAGCAGCCAAGATGCGCGTCCCGGGGAGCTGTTTTTT. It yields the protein CASSQDARPGELFF.

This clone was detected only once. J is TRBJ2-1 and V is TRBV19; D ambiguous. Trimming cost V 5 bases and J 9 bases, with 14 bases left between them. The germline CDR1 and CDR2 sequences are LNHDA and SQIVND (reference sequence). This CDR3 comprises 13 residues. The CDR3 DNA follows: TGTGCCAGTAGTGCTTCCCGGAAGCGTGAGCAGTTCTTC. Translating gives CASSASRKREQFF. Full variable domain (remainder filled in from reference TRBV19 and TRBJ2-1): DGGITQSPKYLFRKEGQNVTLSCEQNLNHDAMYWYRQDPGQGLRLIYYSQIVNDFQKGDIAEGYSVSREKKESFPLTVTSAQKNPTAFYLCASSASRKREQFFGPGTRLTVL.

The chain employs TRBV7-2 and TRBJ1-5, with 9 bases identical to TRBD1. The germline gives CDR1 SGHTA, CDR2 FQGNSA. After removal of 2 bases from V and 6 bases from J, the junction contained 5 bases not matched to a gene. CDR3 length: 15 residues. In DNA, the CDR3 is TGTGCCAGCAGCTTACGACAGGGGGGCGGTCAGCCCCAGCATTTT. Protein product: CASSLRQGGGQPQHF.

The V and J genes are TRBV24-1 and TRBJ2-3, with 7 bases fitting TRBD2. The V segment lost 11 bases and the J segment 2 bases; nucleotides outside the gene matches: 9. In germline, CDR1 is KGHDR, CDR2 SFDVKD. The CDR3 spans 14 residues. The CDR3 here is CAINKRGSTDTQYF. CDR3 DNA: TGTGCCATCAATAAGCGGGGCTCCACAGATACGCAGTATTTT.

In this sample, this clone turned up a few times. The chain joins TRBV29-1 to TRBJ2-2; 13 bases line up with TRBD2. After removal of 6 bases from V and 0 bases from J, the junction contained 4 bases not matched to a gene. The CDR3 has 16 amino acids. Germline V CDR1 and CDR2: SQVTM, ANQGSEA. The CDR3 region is CSVGGTSGANTGELFF. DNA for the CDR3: TGCAGCGTGGGAGGGACTAGCGGGGCGAACACCGGGGAGCTGTTTTTT.

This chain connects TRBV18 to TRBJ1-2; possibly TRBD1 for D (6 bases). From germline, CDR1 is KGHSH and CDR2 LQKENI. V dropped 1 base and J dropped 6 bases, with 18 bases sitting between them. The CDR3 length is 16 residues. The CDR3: CASSPRDKSPLDGYTF. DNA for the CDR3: TGTGCCAGCTCACCACGGGACAAATCCCCTTTAGATGGCTACACCTTC.

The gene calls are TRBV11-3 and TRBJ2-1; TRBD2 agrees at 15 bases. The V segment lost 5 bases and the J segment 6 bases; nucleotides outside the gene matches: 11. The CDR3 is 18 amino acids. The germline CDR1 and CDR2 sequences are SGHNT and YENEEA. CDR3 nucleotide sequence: TGTGCCAGCAGCCTCGGGACTAGCGGGAGGCTTCTTCCCAATGAGCAGTTCTTC. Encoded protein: CASSLGTSGRLLPNEQFF.

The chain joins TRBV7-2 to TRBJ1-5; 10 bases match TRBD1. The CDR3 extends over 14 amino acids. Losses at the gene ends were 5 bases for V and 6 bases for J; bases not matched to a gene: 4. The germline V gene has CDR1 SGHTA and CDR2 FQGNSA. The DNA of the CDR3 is TGTGCCAGCAGCCCGGGGACAGGGGCTCAGCCCCAGCATTTT. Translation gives CASSPGTGAQPQHF.

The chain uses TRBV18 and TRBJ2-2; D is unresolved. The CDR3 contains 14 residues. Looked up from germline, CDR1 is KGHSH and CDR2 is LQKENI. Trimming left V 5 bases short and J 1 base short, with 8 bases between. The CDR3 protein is CASSSVLNTGELFF. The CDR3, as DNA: TGTGCCAGCTCATCGGTTTTGAACACCGGGGAGCTGTTTTTT.

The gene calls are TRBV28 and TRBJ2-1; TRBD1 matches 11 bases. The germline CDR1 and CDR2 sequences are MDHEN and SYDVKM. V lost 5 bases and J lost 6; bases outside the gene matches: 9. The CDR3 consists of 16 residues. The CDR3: CASSPHGQGALNEQFF. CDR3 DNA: TGTGCCAGCAGTCCCCACGGACAGGGGGCTCTCAATGAGCAGTTCTTC.